One sample yielded the 12 T cell receptor beta chains listed below, sequenced in a study of beta chain features in type 1 diabetes. These receptors have no identified antigens. The study, taken as a whole, reports: Among all four CD4+ subsets, Type 1 diabetes patients had TCRB CDR3s that were moderately but significantly shorter.

The sequenced template was cDNA made from the entire isolated RNA. The data were produced by immunoSEQ multiplex PCR, yet TCRdb's version contains in-frame clones alone and is incomplete. Here the sample spans hundreds of thousands of clones, roughly 13% being singletons. Material for sequencing was naive CD4+ T cells from blood. These receptors all come from a man younger than 30 with type 1 diabetes.

This rearrangement joins TRBV27 to TRBJ1-1; maybe TRBD1 (5 bases). This CDR3 has 15 amino acids. Trimming stripped 5 bases from V and 2 bases from J, with 15 bases between. Germline-derived CDR1 and CDR2 are MNHEY and SMNVEV (reference sequence). The CDR3 region is CASSVDRDLNTEAFF. CDR3 sequence (DNA): TGTGCCAGCAGTGTAGACAGAGACTTAAACACTGAAGCTTTCTTT.

The table lists this clone with a few counts. The chain is built from TRBV19 and TRBJ1-6, with D possibly TRBD1 on 5 matching bases. The ends were cut back, 6 bases at V and 14 bases at J, with 14 bases in the middle. Germline V lookup: CDR1 LNHDA, CDR2 SQIVND (reference sequence). The CDR3 spans 12 residues. CDR3 in DNA: TGTGCCAGTAGACATGACAGCCAGGCCCTCCACTTT. Its translation: CASRHDSQALHF. Filled out from reference TRBV19 and TRBJ1-6, the complete variable domain reads DGGITQSPKYLFRKEGQNVTLSCEQNLNHDAMYWYRQDPGQGLRLIYYSQIVNDFQKGDIAEGYSVSREKKESFPLTVTSAQKNPTAFYLCASRHDSQALHFGNGTRLTVT.

This chain links TRBV6-4 with TRBJ1-1; the D is unclear. Germline CDR1 is MRHNA and CDR2 is SNTAGT. The ends were cut back, 9 bases at V and 4 bases at J, with 15 bases in the middle. The CDR3 is 13 residues long. The CDR3 coding sequence is TGTGCCAGTCTTAAAGAAGGGAGCACTGAAGCTTTCTTT. This sequence encodes CASLKEGSTEAFF.

This chain joins TRBV5-1 and TRBJ2-1, with D uncertain. V gave up 4 bases and J gave up 6 bases, with 11 bases separating them. CDR3 length equals 13 residues. The germline gives CDR1 SGHRS, CDR2 YFSETQ. This CDR3 is CASSIPGPNEQFF. CDR3 DNA sequence: TGCGCCAGCAGCATTCCGGGCCCCAATGAGCAGTTCTTC. The entire variable domain, with the rest obtained from reference TRBV5-1 and TRBJ2-1, is as follows: KAGVTQTPRYLIKTRGQQVTLSCSPISGHRSVSWYQQTPGQGLQFLFEYFSETQRNKGNFPGRFSGRQFSNSRSEMNVSTLELGDSALYLCASSIPGPNEQFFGPGTRLTVL.

This clone was observed a few times. The chain is built from TRBV30 and TRBJ1-3; D might be TRBD1 (6 bases). Trimming cost V 2 bases and J 0 bases, with 8 bases left between them. CDR1 GTSNPN and CDR2 SVGIG come from the germline V gene (reference sequence). The CDR3 sequence is 14 residues long. The CDR3 loop reads CAWSKGGSGNTIYF. CDR3 sequence (DNA): TGTGCCTGGAGTAAAGGGGGCTCTGGAAACACCATATATTTT.

The gene calls are TRBV10-3 and TRBJ1-2; maybe TRBD1 (6 bases). Trimming removed 3 bases from V and 6 bases from J, with 11 bases in between. The CDR3 totals 13 residues. Germline CDR1 and CDR2: ENHRY and SYGVKD. CDR3 in DNA: TGTGCCATCAGTGACGTCGGGGGCCATGGCTACACCTTC. Protein: CAISDVGGHGYTF.

This rearrangement joins TRBV5-4 to TRBJ1-2; tentatively, D is TRBD1 (6 bases). Germline-derived CDR1 and CDR2 are SGHNT and YYREEE (reference sequence). This CDR3 is built from 14 residues. V lost 0 bases and J lost 4, with 10 bases in between. The CDR3 is CASSLDREGYGYTF. The CDR3, as DNA: TGTGCCAGCAGCTTGGACAGGGAGGGCTATGGCTACACCTTC.

This clone was seen only a few times. V usage is TRBV7-9 and J usage is TRBJ2-1, with 9 bases lining up with TRBD2. Germline V gene data show CDR1 as SEHNR and CDR2 as FQNEAQ (reference sequence). The trim removed 5 bases at V and 2 bases at J, leaving 4 bases unmatched. CDR3 length equals 15 residues. The CDR3 protein is CASSPGLAAYNEQFF. The CDR3 DNA is TGTGCCAGCAGCCCGGGACTAGCAGCCTACAATGAGCAGTTCTTC.

This clone has a handful of counts. V and J are TRBV7-3 and TRBJ2-2, with a weak D call TRBD2 (5 bases). Germline CDR1 is SGHTA and CDR2 is FQGTGA. Trimming pared 5 bases from V and 5 bases from J, leaving 6 bases between. The CDR3 extends over 12 amino acids. This CDR3 reads CASSRGTGELFF. The CDR3 nucleotides read TGTGCCAGCAGCCGAGGGACCGGGGAGCTGTTTTTT.

This clone was recorded a few times. Different DNA sequences within this sample yield the same CDR3. V and J are TRBV7-9 and TRBJ2-7; D remains unclear. V shed 5 bases and J shed 3 bases, with 5 bases lying between them. From germline, CDR1 is SEHNR and CDR2 FQNEAQ (reference sequence). The CDR3 totals 11 residues. CDR3 nucleotide sequence: TGTGCCAGCAGCCCCGGCTACGAGCAGTACTTC. Translated, it gives CASSPGYEQYF.

A few counts support this clone. This chain links TRBV29-1 with TRBJ2-1; the D gene is possibly TRBD2 (6 bases). The germline gives CDR1 SQVTM, CDR2 ANQGSEA. V was pared by 2 bases and J by 7 bases, with 9 bases between. The CDR3 is 12 amino acids. The CDR3 DNA is TGCAGCGTTGAAAGTGGAGGGAATGAGCAGTTCTTC. Its translation is CSVESGGNEQFF.

The gene calls are TRBV11-2 and TRBJ2-1; D not resolved. Germline values: CDR1 SGHAT, CDR2 FQNNGV. This CDR3 has 13 amino acids. The V and J ends lost 0 bases and 3 bases respectively, with 3 bases between them. The CDR3 loop reads CASSLDVYNEQFF. Written as DNA, the CDR3 is TGTGCCAGCAGCTTAGATGTCTACAATGAGCAGTTCTTC.